Presented here are 26 T cell receptor beta chains from one specimen sequenced in a study of cytomegalovirus exposure and HLA in healthy donors. Primers included in the PCR were 60 Vbeta and 13 Jbeta primers. Produced via immunoSEQ multiplex PCR; TCRdb's table is partial and in-frame only. The sample table includes roughly 110,000 clones. The sequenced sample was PBMCs. The receptor source for this set is a man between 35 and 55 years old in good health and CMV-seropositive.

The chain recombines TRBV5-1 with TRBJ2-3; TRBD2 might be the D (5 bases). The CDR3 has 13 residues. Between the trimmed V and J ends, which lost 0 bases and 8 bases, there was a span of 10 bases. The germline gives CDR1 SGHRS, CDR2 YFSETQ. The CDR3, as DNA: TGCGCCAGCAGCTTGGATGGCCGGGGTACGCAGTATTTT. Its protein product is CASSLDGRGTQYF.

Notes on this clone: Different DNA sequences within this sample yield the same CDR3. The rearrangement joins TRBV28 to TRBJ1-2; maybe TRBD1 (6 bases). The CDR3 runs 13 residues. CDR1 and CDR2 (germline): MDHEN, SYDVKM. Deletions cut 5 bases from V and 2 bases from J, with 9 bases between. DNA of the CDR3: TGTGCCAGCAGTACCACAGGGAACTATGGCTACACCTTC. Translating it yields CASSTTGNYGYTF.

The chain recombines TRBV6-1 with TRBJ2-7; tentative D call: TRBD2 (5 bases). V shed 6 bases and J shed 3 bases, with 18 bases lying between them. Germline V gives CDR1 MNHNS, CDR2 SASEGT. The CDR3 extends over 15 amino acids. CDR3 DNA: TGTGCCAGCAGCGCGCTCCGGGGATTGATCTACGAGCAGTACTTC. Translated: CASSALRGLIYEQYF.

The chain employs TRBV19 and TRBJ1-5; no clear D gene. CDR1 is LNHDA, CDR2 SQIVND, per germline (reference sequence). V was clipped by 7 bases and J by 6 bases, with 19 bases between them. The CDR3 runs to 15 residues. This CDR3 reads CASNEMSQWSQPQHF. For the CDR3, the DNA is TGTGCCAGTAACGAAATGAGCCAGTGGAGTCAGCCCCAGCATTTT.

The chain employs TRBV5-5 and TRBJ1-1; 7 nucleotides agree with TRBD1. The CDR3 is 13 amino acids. Trimming at V came to 6 bases and at J to 4 bases, leaving 6 bases not matched to a gene. Germline V gene sequence: CDR1 SGHKS, CDR2 YYEKEE (reference sequence). The chain's CDR3 is CASIPTGATEAFF. The CDR3 nucleotides read TGTGCCAGCATTCCAACAGGGGCCACTGAAGCTTTCTTT. The complete variable domain, with remaining parts taken from reference TRBV5-5 and TRBJ1-1, reads DAGVTQSPTHLIKTRGQQVTLRCSPISGHKSVSWYQQVLGQGPQFIFQYYEKEERGRGNFPDRFSARQFPNYSSELNVNALLLGDSALYLCASIPTGATEAFFGQGTRLTVV.

The gene calls are TRBV27 and TRBJ2-7, with 11 nucleotides matching TRBD1. Germline CDR1 MNHEY, CDR2 SMNVEV (reference sequence). The CDR3 has 18 amino acids. V lost 5 bases to trimming and J lost 0 bases; unmatched junction nucleotides: 12. CDR3 amino acids: CASSLRDRGSSISYEQYF. The CDR3 DNA follows: TGTGCCAGCAGTCTACGGGACAGGGGGAGTTCAATCTCCTACGAGCAGTACTTC.

The chain recombines TRBV5-1 with TRBJ2-2; possibly TRBD1 for D (5 bases). The CDR3 length is 15 residues. Trimming took 0 bases from V and 5 from J, leaving 11 bases between them. Per germline, CDR1 SGHRS and CDR2 YFSETQ. Written as DNA, the CDR3 is TGCGCCAGCAGCTTGGGGGCAGGGTGGACCGGGGAGCTGTTTTTT. This gives the protein CASSLGAGWTGELFF.

J is TRBJ1-2 and V is TRBV7-9; possible D gene TRBD1, 6 bases. The CDR3 has 13 residues. Germline-derived CDR1 and CDR2 are SEHNR and FQNEAQ (reference sequence). V was cut by 2 bases and J by 4 bases, with 8 bases left in between. CDR3 in DNA: TGTGCCAGCAGCTTAAGGGACATCTATGGCTACACCTTC. Translated: CASSLRDIYGYTF.

The rearrangement links TRBV7-2 to TRBJ2-1; no definite D call. This CDR3 has 11 amino acids. The germline CDR1 and CDR2 sequences are SGHTA and FQGNSA. V lost 5 bases and J lost 10, with 9 bases in between. The CDR3 reads CASSPIREQFF. The CDR3 region has the DNA TGTGCCAGCAGCCCCATCCGGGAGCAGTTCTTC. Full variable domain (rest looked up from reference TRBV7-2 and TRBJ2-1): GAGVSQSPSNKVTEKGKDVELRCDPISGHTALYWYRQSLGQGLEFLIYFQGNSAPDKSGLPSDRFSAERTGGSVSTLTIQRTQQEDSAVYLCASSPIREQFFGPGTRLTVL.

The chain is built from TRBV7-3 and TRBJ2-5; the D gene is possibly TRBD1 (6 bases). CDR1 and CDR2 from the germline V gene are SGHTA and FQGTGA. The CDR3 contains 13 residues. V lost 5 bases and J lost 11, with 18 bases in between. The CDR3 region has the DNA TGTGCCAGCAGCAGACAGGTCCATGGGGAGCAGTACTTC. Amino acid sequence: CASSRQVHGEQYF.

The V and J genes are TRBV20-1 and TRBJ2-1; D perhaps matches TRBD1 (5 bases). V dropped 5 bases and J dropped 9 bases, with 11 bases sitting between them. Germline lookup yields CDR1 DFQATT and CDR2 SNEGSKA (reference sequence). CDR3 length: 11 residues. CDR3 nucleotide sequence: TGCAGTGCTCGCGCAGGGTTTGAGCAGTTCTTC. It encodes CSARAGFEQFF.

The genes are TRBV6-1 and TRBJ2-7; TRBD1 matches 9 bases. Germline CDR1 and CDR2: MNHNS and SASEGT. V shed 1 base and J 4 bases; nucleotides not matched to a gene: 5. The CDR3 sequence is 15 residues long. This CDR3 is CASSEGGQGLYEQYF. The CDR3 bases are TGTGCCAGCAGTGAAGGGGGACAGGGCCTTTACGAGCAGTACTTC.

This rearrangement joins TRBV28 to TRBJ2-2; tentative D call: TRBD2 (6 bases). Germline V lookup: CDR1 MDHEN, CDR2 SYDVKM. V lost 8 bases and J lost 0, with 22 bases in between. CDR3 size: 18 residues. The CDR3, as DNA: TGTGCCAGCCAAGTACGGGACTGGATTTCCGCGAACACCGGGGAGCTGTTTTTT. As protein: CASQVRDWISANTGELFF.

The gene calls are TRBV27 and TRBJ2-1; TRBD2 agrees at 11 bases. The CDR3 has 15 amino acids. CDR1 is MNHEY and CDR2 is SMNVEV in the germline V gene (reference sequence). The J segment lost 7 bases and the V segment lost 8 bases, leaving 10 bases of the junction unmatched. The CDR3: CASQRTSGRGNEQFF. The CDR3 coding sequence is TGTGCCAGCCAGCGAACTAGCGGGAGAGGAAATGAGCAGTTCTTC.

This chain links TRBV10-2 with TRBJ2-7, with D hard to call. The V gene's germline CDR1 is WSHSY and CDR2 SAAADI. Trimming removed 2 bases at V and 0 bases at J, with 11 bases between. The length of the CDR3 is 15 residues. The CDR3, as DNA: TGCGCCAGCAGTGAGCGACGGCACAGCTCCTACGAGCAGTACTTC. Its translation is CASSERRHSSYEQYF.

This sequence joins TRBV28 and TRBJ2-1, with TRBD1 identical over 9 bases. Germline V gene lookup returns CDR1 MDHEN and CDR2 SYDVKM. The ends lost 10 bases at V and 3 bases at J; junction bases unmatched: 7. The length of the CDR3 is 14 residues. CDR3 bases: TGTGCCACCTTACGACAGGGGGTCTACAATGAGCAGTTCTTC. It encodes CATLRQGVYNEQFF.

The CDR3 is CASSSSTGYRGYTF. The CDR3, as DNA: TGTGCCAGCAGTTCCTCTACAGGGTATAGAGGCTACACCTTC. V gene TRBV27 combines with J gene TRBJ1-2; TRBD1 is a possible D gene (6 bases). V lost 4 bases to trimming and J lost 8 bases, with 17 bases between them. This CDR3 contains 14 residues. CDR1 MNHEY and CDR2 SMNVEV come from the germline V gene (reference sequence).

The J gene is TRBJ2-3, the V gene TRBV28; 13 nucleotides line up with TRBD2. V gave up 4 bases and J gave up 4 bases; unmatched junction bases: 5. The germline V gene encodes CDR1 MDHEN and CDR2 SYDVKM. The CDR3 totals 16 residues. CDR3 in amino acids: CASSSGLAGVADTQYF. For the CDR3, the DNA is TGTGCCAGCAGTTCCGGACTAGCGGGAGTCGCAGATACGCAGTATTTT.

The genes are TRBV6-5 and TRBJ1-3; D unclear. Germline V gene sequence: CDR1 MNHEY, CDR2 SVGAGI. V was cut by 7 bases and J by 0 bases, with 10 bases left in between. This CDR3 has 14 amino acids. CDR3 amino acids: CASTPLRSGNTIYF. In DNA form, the CDR3 reads TGTGCCAGCACCCCCCTACGCTCTGGAAACACCATATATTTT.

V usage is TRBV25-1 and J usage is TRBJ1-1; D not resolved. The CDR3 is made up of 11 amino acids. CDR1 is MGHDK and CDR2 is SYGVNS in the germline V gene. V gave up 5 bases and J gave up 1 base, with 2 bases separating them. CDR3 nucleotides: TGTGCCAGCAGTCGGAACACTGAAGCTTTCTTT. Translated: CASSRNTEAFF.

The rearrangement links TRBV5-1 to TRBJ2-6; a weak D match, TRBD1 (6 bases). V lost 0 bases to trimming and J lost 1 base, with 11 bases between them. The CDR3 consists of 17 residues. Germline V CDR1 and CDR2: SGHRS, YFSETQ. This CDR3 reads CASSLALGASGANVLTF. As DNA, the CDR3 is TGCGCCAGCAGCTTGGCCCTGGGGGCGTCTGGGGCCAACGTCCTGACTTTC.

V usage is TRBV7-3 and J usage is TRBJ2-7; 9 nucleotides agree with TRBD2. Per germline, CDR1 SGHTA and CDR2 FQGTGA. The CDR3 contains 14 residues. The V gene end was trimmed by 2 bases and the J gene end by 6 bases; junction bases not matched to a gene: 5. CDR3 bases: TGTGCCAGCAGCTTAGGGCCTAGCGGGACCGAGCAGTACTTC. Protein product: CASSLGPSGTEQYF.

V usage is TRBV6-1 and J usage is TRBJ1-2, with D perhaps TRBD1 (6 bases). The length of the CDR3 is 12 residues. V shed 4 bases and J shed 5 bases, with 8 bases lying between them. CDR1 and CDR2 (germline): MNHNS, SASEGT. The CDR3 loop reads CASSGTEYGYTF. For the CDR3, the DNA is TGTGCCAGCAGTGGGACAGAGTATGGCTACACCTTC.

The V gene is TRBV11-2, the J gene TRBJ2-3; weak D call: TRBD2 (6 bases). The CDR3 is 16 residues long. Germline loops: CDR1 SGHAT, CDR2 FQNNGV. Trimming stripped 2 bases from V and 5 bases from J, with 17 bases between. The CDR3 is CASSLNPKAGKDTQYF. CDR3 bases: TGTGCCAGCAGCTTAAACCCGAAGGCGGGAAAAGATACGCAGTATTTT.

V is TRBV7-9 and J is TRBJ2-7; a weak D match, TRBD1 (5 bases). CDR1 SEHNR and CDR2 FQNEAQ come from the germline V gene (reference sequence). This CDR3 region has 12 residues. V lost 6 bases to trimming and J lost 6 bases, with 12 bases between them. CDR3 nucleotide sequence: TGTGCCAGCAGTCGAACAGGCGTCGAGCAGTACTTC. Residues: CASSRTGVEQYF.

The gene calls are TRBV5-6 and TRBJ1-2; no reliable D call. The V gene's germline CDR1 is SGHDT and CDR2 YYEEEE. This CDR3 is built from 13 residues. V gave up 0 bases and J gave up 2 bases, with 5 bases separating them. CDR3 bases: TGTGCCAGCAGCTTGGTCGGGAACTATGGCTACACCTTC. It is translated as CASSLVGNYGYTF.